Shown below are 10 T cell receptor beta chains from a single sample sequenced in a study of shared clonotypes between healthy human individuals. Sequenced by immunoSEQ multiplex PCR; TCRdb stores in-frame clones only, minus some. The sample has 2 million to 2.5 million clones, approximately 96% seen once; the top ten hold around 0.13%. The sequencing sample was made of naive CD4+ T cells sorted from blood. Subset: CD45RA+ positively selected. The origin of the receptors is a man younger than 35 in good health.

The rearrangement uses TRBV7-2 and TRBJ2-7; D may be TRBD2 (6 bases). CDR1 SGHTA and CDR2 FQGNSA come from the germline V gene. V gave up 0 bases and J gave up 6 bases, with 18 bases separating them. The CDR3 sequence is 16 residues long. DNA of the CDR3: TGTGCCAGCAGCTTAGCCAGCGGGCCCTCCCGGTTCGAGCAGTACTTC. Its protein is CASSLASGPSRFEQYF.

The chain links TRBV5-4 to TRBJ1-4, with D hard to call. Per the germline V gene, CDR1 is SGHNT and CDR2 is YYREEE (reference sequence). Trimming shortened V by 4 bases and J by 6 bases, and 13 bases separated the two germline ends. This CDR3 contains 14 residues. The CDR3 DNA reads TGTGCCAGCAGCAAGGGTGGACTTGATGAAAAACTGTTTTTT. Translation gives CASSKGGLDEKLFF.

This chain uses TRBV7-3 with TRBJ2-1; 11 bases align to TRBD2. Germline values: CDR1 SGHTA, CDR2 FQGTGA. J gave up 6 bases and V 5 bases, and 6 bases lay outside the gene matches. CDR3 length equals 15 residues. The DNA for the CDR3 is TGTGCCAGCAGCCCCGCCGGGACTAGCGGCAATGAGCAGTTCTTC. Translation gives CASSPAGTSGNEQFF.

The chain combines TRBV10-3 with TRBJ1-1; TRBD1 aligns across 7 bases. The germline V gene has CDR1 ENHRY and CDR2 SYGVKD. V dropped 6 bases and J dropped 5; count of bases not matched to a gene: 18. This CDR3 is 17 amino acids long. The CDR3 DNA reads as TGTGCCATCAGCGCCAAATACCAAGAGACAGGGAGGACTGAAGCTTTCTTT. Translation gives CAISAKYQETGRTEAFF.

The chain has TRBV9 and TRBJ1-4; TRBD1 agrees at 7 bases. V was pared by 2 bases and J by 13 bases, with 5 bases of the junction left unmatched. The CDR3 contains 12 residues. CDR1 and CDR2 from the germline V gene are SGDLS and YYNGEE. The CDR3 reads CASSVGDSGLFF. The CDR3 DNA reads as TGTGCCAGCAGCGTTGGGGACAGTGGACTGTTTTTT.

The V and J genes are TRBV7-6 and TRBJ2-3, with 7 positions matching TRBD2. The junction had 6 bases not matched to a gene; V was cut back by 5 bases and J by 1 base. The CDR3 has 15 amino acids. The germline CDR1 and CDR2 sequences are SGHVS and FNYEAQ. CDR3: CASSRSGEGTDTQYF. The CDR3 nucleotides read TGTGCCAGCAGCCGAAGCGGGGAGGGCACAGATACGCAGTATTTT.

This chain uses TRBV5-1 with TRBJ2-2; TRBD2 matches 9 bases. The V segment lost 2 bases and the J segment 5 bases; nucleotides outside the gene matches: 10. This CDR3 contains 17 residues. Germline V gene lookup returns CDR1 SGHRS and CDR2 YFSETQ. CDR3 sequence: CASSLRKREVQTGELFF. The CDR3 nucleotides are TGCGCCAGCAGCTTACGAAAGCGGGAGGTACAAACCGGGGAGCTGTTTTTT. The full variable domain, with the rest looked up from reference TRBV5-1 and TRBJ2-2, is KAGVTQTPRYLIKTRGQQVTLSCSPISGHRSVSWYQQTPGQGLQFLFEYFSETQRNKGNFPGRFSGRQFSNSRSEMNVSTLELGDSALYLCASSLRKREVQTGELFFGEGSRLTVL.

The chain couples TRBV18 to TRBJ1-1, with a tentative D call TRBD1 (6 bases). Trimming removed 2 bases from V and 10 bases from J, with 17 bases in between. Germline CDR1 is KGHSH and CDR2 is LQKENI. The length of the CDR3 is 14 residues. CDR3 amino acids: CASSPDRGEQRAFF. CDR3 in DNA: TGTGCCAGCTCACCAGATAGGGGGGAACAGAGAGCTTTCTTT.

V gene TRBV5-1 combines with J gene TRBJ2-7; TRBD2 might be the D (5 bases). Germline V gene sequence: CDR1 SGHRS, CDR2 YFSETQ. Trimming left V 7 bases short and J 4 bases short, with 9 bases between. The CDR3 length is 11 residues. The CDR3 sequence: CASQEGYEQYF. The CDR3 bases are TGCGCCAGCCAAGAGGGTTACGAGCAGTACTTC.

The gene calls are TRBV7-8 and TRBJ2-5, with 10 bases identical to TRBD2. V trimming: 2 bases; J trimming: 1 base; junction bases outside the gene matches: 4. The CDR3 runs to 16 residues. CDR1 and CDR2 from the germline V gene are SGHVS and FQNEAQ. The CDR3 DNA follows: TGTGCCAGCAGCTTACAACTAGCGGGGATCCAAGAGACCCAGTACTTC. Translation: CASSLQLAGIQETQYF.